Shown below are 21 T cell receptor beta chains from a single sample sequenced in a study of T cell responses to AZD1222 COVID-19 vaccine. Method: immunoSEQ multiplex PCR; TCRdb's copy keeps in-frame clones and lacks some. In the table there are some 130,000 clones, 85% to 90% of which are singletons. Material: peripheral blood, obtained on day 0 of AZD1222 vaccination. These receptors originate from an adult in good health.

For the CDR3, the DNA is TGTGCCAGCAGTGAAACACAGGGGGCTAACACCATATATTTT. Amino acid sequence: CASSETQGANTIYF. The rearrangement uses TRBV6-1 and TRBJ1-3, with TRBD1 identical over 9 bases. Germline assignment: CDR1 MNHNS and CDR2 SASEGT. After removal of 2 bases from V and 7 bases from J, the junction contained 3 bases not matched to a gene. There are 14 residues in the CDR3.

V and J are TRBV3-1 (or the pseudogene TRBV3-2) and TRBJ1-5; TRBD1 is a possible D gene (5 bases). V was clipped by 0 bases and J by 0 bases, with 18 bases between them. In germline, CDR1 is LGHDT, CDR2 YNNKEL (reference sequence). CDR3 length: 19 residues. This chain's CDR3 is CASSQDPRDLRDSNQPQHF. The CDR3 nucleotides are TGTGCCAGCAGCCAAGATCCCAGGGACCTTAGAGATAGCAATCAGCCCCAGCATTTT.

In this sample, this clone turned up a few times. The rearrangement links TRBV4-2 to TRBJ1-2; TRBD1 matches 9 bases. V was clipped by 0 bases and J by 0 bases; unmatched bases: 14. CDR1 is LGHNA and CDR2 is YNFKEQ in the germline V gene. The CDR3 totals 20 residues. The CDR3 sequence: CASSQDLAGTGFSTNYGYTF. The DNA of the CDR3 is TGTGCCAGCAGCCAAGATCTGGCCGGGACAGGGTTTTCGACTAACTATGGCTACACCTTC.

The V gene is TRBV27, the J gene TRBJ2-2; the match to TRBD2 covers 12 bases. V lost 4 bases and J lost 4; bases outside the gene matches: 10. Germline CDR1 reads MNHEY; CDR2 reads SMNVEV (reference sequence). The CDR3 is 18 amino acids. This chain's CDR3 is CASSSVSSGRVGTGELFF. DNA of the CDR3: TGTGCCAGCAGTTCAGTATCTAGCGGGAGGGTGGGCACCGGGGAGCTGTTTTTT.

This clone has a single count. The DNA for the CDR3 is TGTGCCTGGAGTCATGGGGTCAAGGATGGCTACACCTTC. This gives the protein CAWSHGVKDGYTF. The chain recombines TRBV30 with TRBJ1-2; no clear D. Germline loops: CDR1 GTSNPN, CDR2 SVGIG (reference sequence). CDR3 length equals 13 residues. The V gene lost 2 bases and the J gene lost 6 bases, with 13 bases spanning the gap.

V gene TRBV19 combines with J gene TRBJ1-4, with 9 bases identical to TRBD1. Trimming removed 6 bases from V and 6 bases from J; junction bases left unmatched: 5. Germline values: CDR1 LNHDA, CDR2 SQIVND (reference sequence). The CDR3 has 14 residues. This chain's CDR3 is CASRTGGADEKLFF. CDR3 in DNA: TGTGCCAGTAGGACAGGGGGGGCGGATGAAAAACTGTTTTTT.

V and J are TRBV27 and TRBJ1-1; the match to TRBD1 covers 7 bases. The V segment lost 4 bases and the J segment 6 bases; nucleotides outside the gene matches: 11. This CDR3 region has 15 residues. Germline assignment: CDR1 MNHEY and CDR2 SMNVEV (reference sequence). CDR3 loop: CASSSSPTGRAEAFF. The DNA of the CDR3 is TGTGCCAGCAGTTCCTCTCCGACAGGGAGGGCTGAAGCTTTCTTT.

The chain recombines TRBV9 with TRBJ1-6; 8 nucleotides match TRBD1. Germline V CDR1 and CDR2: SGDLS, YYNGEE. Trimming at V came to 4 bases and at J to 5 bases, leaving 2 bases not matched to a gene. The CDR3 loop spans 14 amino acids. CDR3: CASSRGQDNSPLHF. The CDR3 DNA reads TGTGCCAGCAGCCGGGGACAGGATAATTCACCCCTCCACTTT.

V and J are TRBV11-3 and TRBJ2-3; D call uncertain. The CDR3 covers 16 residues. V was pared by 4 bases and J by 5 bases, with 19 bases between. The germline V gene encodes CDR1 SGHNT and CDR2 YENEEA. CDR3 nucleotides: TGTGCCAGCAGCTCCCCGTGGGATCAACCCTTAGATACGCAGTATTTT. Translation: CASSSPWDQPLDTQYF.

In its sample, this clone was seen a few times. This sequence joins TRBV2 and TRBJ2-5; D may match TRBD1 or TRBD2 (6 bases each). Germline V gene sequence: CDR1 SNHLY, CDR2 FYNNEI. This CDR3 comprises 14 residues. Trimming cost V 6 bases and J 5 bases, with 16 bases left between them. This chain's CDR3 is CASRYGSRGETQYF. Here the CDR3 DNA reads TGTGCCAGCAGATACGGGAGCAGGGGTGAGACCCAGTACTTC.

The chain links TRBV11-2 to TRBJ2-1, with D possibly being TRBD2 (6 bases). Between the trimmed V and J ends, which lost 4 bases and 0 bases, there was a span of 13 bases. The length of the CDR3 is 16 residues. In germline, CDR1 is SGHAT, CDR2 FQNNGV. Here the CDR3 DNA reads TGTGCCAGCAGCTCAGGACTATATAGCTCCTACAATGAGCAGTTCTTC. It specifies CASSSGLYSSYNEQFF.

This clone was seen just once. The chain employs TRBV19 and TRBJ2-1; 8 positions match TRBD1. Per the germline V gene, CDR1 is LNHDA and CDR2 is SQIVND (reference sequence). This CDR3 is 13 amino acids long. V gave up 7 bases and J gave up 8 bases; unmatched junction bases: 7. The DNA of the CDR3 is TGTGCCAGTACCCTGACAGGGGACGATGAGCAGTTCTTC. As protein: CASTLTGDDEQFF.

In nucleotides, the CDR3 is TGTGCCAGCAGCTTAACTTCGGGATCGCTCAGAGATACGCAGTATTTT. Protein: CASSLTSGSLRDTQYF. The V call is TRBV7-3, the J call TRBJ2-3; TRBD2 might be the D (5 bases). The CDR3 has 16 residues. V dropped 0 bases and J dropped 5 bases, with 15 bases sitting between them. CDR1 is SGHTA and CDR2 is FQGTGA in the germline V gene.

The chain is built from TRBV15 and TRBJ1-3; D uncertain. V was pared by 0 bases and J by 2 bases, with 8 bases between. Germline V CDR1 and CDR2: LNHNV, YYDKDF (reference sequence). The CDR3 spans 15 residues. The CDR3: CATSRDPGTGNTIYF. CDR3 nucleotides: TGTGCCACCAGCAGAGATCCCGGGACTGGAAACACCATATATTTT.

V usage is TRBV19 and J usage is TRBJ2-7; maybe TRBD2 (5 bases). The ends were cut back, 5 bases at V and 5 bases at J, with 10 bases in the middle. The germline V gene encodes CDR1 LNHDA and CDR2 SQIVND (reference sequence). The CDR3 runs to 12 residues. The CDR3 sequence is CASSGSGNEQYF. The CDR3 nucleotides are TGTGCCAGTAGTGGGTCCGGGAACGAGCAGTACTTC. The complete variable domain, with remaining parts taken from reference TRBV19 and TRBJ2-7, reads DGGITQSPKYLFRKEGQNVTLSCEQNLNHDAMYWYRQDPGQGLRLIYYSQIVNDFQKGDIAEGYSVSREKKESFPLTVTSAQKNPTAFYLCASSGSGNEQYFGPGTRLTVT.

This clone turned up a few times. The chain recombines TRBV7-3 with TRBJ2-1; 14 bases align to TRBD2. The germline V gene encodes CDR1 SGHTA and CDR2 FQGTGA. The V and J ends lost 5 bases and 9 bases, in that order; junction bases with no gene match: 6. The CDR3 totals 15 residues. In DNA, the CDR3 is TGTGCCAGCAGCCCGTCGGGACTAGCGGGAGTTGAGCAGTTCTTC. Its translation: CASSPSGLAGVEQFF.

V is TRBV9 and J is TRBJ2-7; D might be TRBD1 or TRBD2, each matching 5 bases. Germline V lookup: CDR1 SGDLS, CDR2 YYNGEE. V dropped 5 bases and J dropped 2 bases, with 20 bases sitting between them. This CDR3 contains 16 residues. The CDR3 bases are TGTGCCAGCAGTTTTAGAAGGGACCCTACAGCCTACGAGCAGTACTTC. Encoded protein: CASSFRRDPTAYEQYF. The whole variable domain, remainder taken from reference TRBV9 and TRBJ2-7, is DSGVTQTPKHLITATGQRVTLRCSPRSGDLSVYWYQQSLDQGLQFLIQYYNGEERAKGNILERFSAQQFPDLHSELNLSSLELGDSALYFCASSFRRDPTAYEQYFGPGTRLTVT.

This clone was seen only once. The V and J genes are TRBV5-1 and TRBJ1-6, with D hard to call. The germline gives CDR1 SGHRS, CDR2 YFSETQ. The CDR3 sequence is 13 residues long. V lost 5 bases and J lost 8, with 11 bases in between. CDR3 sequence: CASSWGIDSPLHF. DNA for the CDR3: TGCGCCAGCAGTTGGGGTATAGATTCACCCCTCCACTTT.

The genes are TRBV3-1 (or the pseudogene TRBV3-2) and TRBJ1-5; the D is unclear. CDR1 LGHDT and CDR2 YNNKEL come from the germline V gene (reference sequence). This CDR3 is 19 amino acids long. Trimming cost V 2 bases and J 1 base, with 21 bases left between them. CDR3 coding DNA: TGTGCCAGCAGCCAACTGCTCCTTGATTTCCTAGCAAGCAATCAGCCCCAGCATTTT. Residues: CASSQLLLDFLASNQPQHF.

The chain combines TRBV5-4 with TRBJ2-5; possibly TRBD2 for D (6 bases). Germline V lookup: CDR1 SGHNT, CDR2 YYREEE (reference sequence). V gave up 3 bases and J gave up 2 bases, with 14 bases separating them. The CDR3 length is 15 residues. The CDR3, as DNA: TGTGCCAGCAGCTCTCCCGGGACTGTGCAAGAGACCCAGTACTTC. This translates into CASSSPGTVQETQYF.

The gene calls are TRBV2 and TRBJ2-7; D is perhaps TRBD1 (5 bases). CDR3 length: 14 residues. Trimming shortened V by 4 bases and J by 3 bases, and 13 bases separated the two germline ends. Germline-derived CDR1 and CDR2 are SNHLY and FYNNEI. The CDR3 loop reads CASSGTPRIYEQYF. Here the CDR3 DNA reads TGTGCCAGCAGTGGGACACCCCGTATCTACGAGCAGTACTTC. Looking up the rest from reference TRBV2 and TRBJ2-7 gives the full variable domain: EPEVTQTPSHQVTQMGQEVILRCVPISNHLYFYWYRQILGQKVEFLVSFYNNEISEKSEIFDDQFSVERPDGSNFTLKIRSTKLEDSAMYFCASSGTPRIYEQYFGPGTRLTVT.